This TCR beta chain was sequenced during a study of neoadjuvant nivolumab and ipilimumab in lung cancer (dated by TCRdb to 2020 to 2022). Some background on the complete study: Nivolumab was given at 3 mg/kg intravenously on days 1, 15 and 29, and the combination arm added ipilimumab 1 mg/kg on day 1 only. For each study arm, the primary endpoint of the trial was the rate of major pathologic response (MPR) in the intention-to-treat population. Matched pretherapy and resected tumor pairs were analyzed for seven patients, of whom four received nivolumab and three received nivolumab plus ipilimumab. TCR repertoires in pretherapy (baseline) peripheral blood were compared with TCR repertoires in tumors resected at surgery after neoadjuvant immune checkpoint blockade. Of the approximately 43 patients with operable NSCLC treated in the trial, roughly 23 were randomized to nivolumab monotherapy and roughly 21 to nivolumab plus ipilimumab. Points the paper makes about the study in general: There was no significant correlation between TCR clonality and pathologic tumor regression, and just a single major-pathologic-response sample was available for the clonality-regression analysis. TCR richness in pretherapy blood showed a positive correlation with richness in tumors resected after neoadjuvant therapy (Spearman R of about 0.81). Greater TCR richness and clonality were observed in resected tumors than in tumor-adjacent uninvolved lung, and increases were observed in more dual-therapy-treated tumors. A small number of samples underwent TCR sequencing. From pretherapy to surgery, tumor T-cell richness and clonality went up in three of three dual-therapy tumors, versus only two of four nivolumab-treated tumors.

Libraries were made using the immunoSEQ multiplex PCR assay. In the original analysis: Repertoires were summarized in terms of richness and clonality, and significantly expanded and contracted clones between pre- and post-therapy samples were identified. Entries here come from immuneACCESS through TCRdb and include only in-frame sequences with V and J called. Some clones fail to appear in such tables; in the studies checked, an unresolved V gene covers under half of the shortfall, and the cause of the remainder is unknown. V and J calls and clone size follow that table, whereas D and trimming were derived from the DNA. This sample lists about 5,300 clones; 91% were detected once. The ten largest clones take up approximately 3.1% of the sample. In the case of this clone: Which antigen it targets is not known. It has no much larger one-base neighbor in the sample; base qualities were not kept.

Taken with the paper, the label for time point translates to: at surgical resection after neoadjuvant nivolumab +/- ipilimumab. The samples were obtained from NEOSTAR, a phase 2 randomized trial that tested neoadjuvant nivolumab or nivolumab plus ipilimumab, followed by surgery, in operable NSCLC. Trimming takes 3 bases from V and 0 bases from J, and the germline ends sit 6 bases apart. CDR1 and CDR2 were assigned from the germline V gene as SGHNT and YENEEA. CDR3 length: 15 amino acids, cysteine to phenylalanine. The CDR3 DNA has 45 bases and is translated from base 1. This chain is built from TRBV11-3 and TRBJ2-6; the D gene is not confidently resolved. The sequenced sample was blood, obtained after neoadjuvant nivolumab, alone or with ipilimumab, at or shortly before surgery. This receptor was taken from an adult with non-small cell lung cancer. Some clones in this sample may be carry-over from other donors' samples. The CDR3 in this case is CASSFGNSGANVLTF. In nucleotides, the sequence is TGTGCCAGCAGCTTTGGGAACTCTGGGGCCAACGTCCTGACTTTC.